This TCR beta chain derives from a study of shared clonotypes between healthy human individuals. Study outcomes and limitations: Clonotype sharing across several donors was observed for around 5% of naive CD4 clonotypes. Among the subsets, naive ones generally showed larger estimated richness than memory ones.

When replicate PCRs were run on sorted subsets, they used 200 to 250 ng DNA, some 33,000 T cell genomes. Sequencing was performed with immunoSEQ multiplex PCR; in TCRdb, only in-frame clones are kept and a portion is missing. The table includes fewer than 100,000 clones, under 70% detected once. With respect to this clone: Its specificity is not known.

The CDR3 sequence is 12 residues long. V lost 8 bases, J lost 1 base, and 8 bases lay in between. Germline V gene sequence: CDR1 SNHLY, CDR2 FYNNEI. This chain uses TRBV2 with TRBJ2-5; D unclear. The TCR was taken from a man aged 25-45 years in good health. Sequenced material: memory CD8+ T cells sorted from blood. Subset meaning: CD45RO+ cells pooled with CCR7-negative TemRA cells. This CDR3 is CASRPPQETQYF. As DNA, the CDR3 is TGTGCCAGCCGTCCCCCCCAAGAGACCCAGTACTTC. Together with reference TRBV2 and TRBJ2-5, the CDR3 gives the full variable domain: EPEVTQTPSHQVTQMGQEVILRCVPISNHLYFYWYRQILGQKVEFLVSFYNNEISEKSEIFDDQFSVERPDGSNFTLKIRSTKLEDSAMYFCASRPPQETQYFGPGTRLLVL.